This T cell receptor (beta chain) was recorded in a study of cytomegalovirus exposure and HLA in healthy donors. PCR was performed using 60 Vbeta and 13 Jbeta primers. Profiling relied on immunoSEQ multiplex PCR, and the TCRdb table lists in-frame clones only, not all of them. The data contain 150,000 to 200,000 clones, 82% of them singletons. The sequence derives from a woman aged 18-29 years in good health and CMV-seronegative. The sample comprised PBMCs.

CDR3 in amino acids: CASSNGLGVYEQYF. The CDR3 nucleotides are TGTGCCAGTAGTAACGGACTAGGTGTCTACGAGCAGTACTTC. The V and J genes are TRBV19 and TRBJ2-7, with 7 bases aligning to TRBD2. Trimming removed 4 bases from V and 3 bases from J; junction bases left unmatched: 6. Per the germline V gene, CDR1 is LNHDA and CDR2 is SQIVND (reference sequence). The CDR3 runs to 14 residues.